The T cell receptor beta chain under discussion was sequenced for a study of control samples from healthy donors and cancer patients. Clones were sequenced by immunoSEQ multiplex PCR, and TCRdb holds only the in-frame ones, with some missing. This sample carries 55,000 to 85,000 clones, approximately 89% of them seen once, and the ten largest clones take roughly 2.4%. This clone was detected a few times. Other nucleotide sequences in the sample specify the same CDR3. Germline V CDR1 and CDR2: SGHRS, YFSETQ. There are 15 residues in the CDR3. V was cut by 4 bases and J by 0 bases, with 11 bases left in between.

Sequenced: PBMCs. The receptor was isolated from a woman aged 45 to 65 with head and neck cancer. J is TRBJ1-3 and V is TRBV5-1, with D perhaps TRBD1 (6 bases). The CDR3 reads CASSSGQYSGNTIYF. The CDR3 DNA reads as TGCGCCAGCAGCAGCGGACAGTACTCTGGAAACACCATATATTTT.